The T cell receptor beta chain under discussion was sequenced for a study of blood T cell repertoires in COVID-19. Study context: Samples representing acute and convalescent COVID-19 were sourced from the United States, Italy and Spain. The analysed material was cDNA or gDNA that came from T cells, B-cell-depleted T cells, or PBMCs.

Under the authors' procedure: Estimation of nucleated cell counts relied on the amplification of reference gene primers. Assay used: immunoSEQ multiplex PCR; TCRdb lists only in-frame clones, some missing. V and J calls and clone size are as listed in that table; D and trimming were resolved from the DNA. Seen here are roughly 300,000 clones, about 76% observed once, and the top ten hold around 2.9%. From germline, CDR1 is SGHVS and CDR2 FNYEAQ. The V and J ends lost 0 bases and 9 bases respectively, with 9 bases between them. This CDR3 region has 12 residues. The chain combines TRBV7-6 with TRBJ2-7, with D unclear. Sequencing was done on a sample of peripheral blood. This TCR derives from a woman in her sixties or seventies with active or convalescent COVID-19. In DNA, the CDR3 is TGTGCCAGCAGCTTAGCAGCCGGGTCGCAGTACTTC. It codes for CASSLAAGSQYF.